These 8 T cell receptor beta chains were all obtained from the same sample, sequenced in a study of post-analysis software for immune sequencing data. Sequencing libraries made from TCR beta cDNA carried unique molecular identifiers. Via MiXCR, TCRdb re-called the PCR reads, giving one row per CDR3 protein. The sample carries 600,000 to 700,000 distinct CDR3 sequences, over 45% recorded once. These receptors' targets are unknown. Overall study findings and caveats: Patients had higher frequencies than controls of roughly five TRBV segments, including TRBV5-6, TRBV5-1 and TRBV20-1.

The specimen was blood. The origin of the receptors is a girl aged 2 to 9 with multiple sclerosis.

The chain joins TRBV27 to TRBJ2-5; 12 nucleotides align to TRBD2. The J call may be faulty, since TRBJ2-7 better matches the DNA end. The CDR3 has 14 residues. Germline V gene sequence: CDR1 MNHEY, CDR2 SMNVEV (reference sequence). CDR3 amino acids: CASSLLLAGGEQYF. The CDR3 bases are TGTGCCAGCAGTTTACTACTAGCGGGAGGCGAGCAGTACTTC.

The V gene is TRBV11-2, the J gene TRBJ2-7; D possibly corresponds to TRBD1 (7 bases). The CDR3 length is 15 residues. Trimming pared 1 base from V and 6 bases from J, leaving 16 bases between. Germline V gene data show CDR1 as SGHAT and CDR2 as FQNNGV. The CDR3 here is CASSLGDREASEQYF. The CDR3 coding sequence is TGTGCCAGCAGCTTAGGTGACAGGGAGGCCTCCGAGCAGTACTTC.

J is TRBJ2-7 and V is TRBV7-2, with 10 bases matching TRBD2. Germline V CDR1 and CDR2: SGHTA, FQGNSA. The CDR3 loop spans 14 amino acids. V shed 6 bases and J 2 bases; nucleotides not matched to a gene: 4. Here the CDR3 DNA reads TGTGCCAGCAGGCAGAGCGGGGGGGCCTACGAGCAGTACTTC. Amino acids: CASRQSGGAYEQYF. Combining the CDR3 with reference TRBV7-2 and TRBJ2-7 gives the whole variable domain GAGVSQSPSNKVTEKGKDVELRCDPISGHTALYWYRQSLGQGLEFLIYFQGNSAPDKSGLPSDRFSAERTGGSVSTLTIQRTQQEDSAVYLCASRQSGGAYEQYFGPGTRLTVT.

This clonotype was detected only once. The CDR3 region has the DNA TGCAGTGCTAGTGACAGCGGGGGCCGAGGGGATACGCAGTATTTT. Protein product: CSASDSGGRGDTQYF. V is TRBV20-1 and J is TRBJ2-3; 8 bases line up with TRBD2. Unmatched junction bases numbered 11, after V lost 3 bases and J lost 6 bases. Germline CDR1 reads DFQATT; CDR2 reads SNEGSKA (reference sequence). The CDR3 spans 15 residues.

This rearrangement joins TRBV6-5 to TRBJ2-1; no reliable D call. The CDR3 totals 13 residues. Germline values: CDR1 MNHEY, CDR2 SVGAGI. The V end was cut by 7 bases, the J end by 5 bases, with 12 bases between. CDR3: CASKWSVDNEQFF. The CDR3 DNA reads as TGTGCCAGCAAGTGGAGTGTGGACAATGAGCAGTTCTTC.

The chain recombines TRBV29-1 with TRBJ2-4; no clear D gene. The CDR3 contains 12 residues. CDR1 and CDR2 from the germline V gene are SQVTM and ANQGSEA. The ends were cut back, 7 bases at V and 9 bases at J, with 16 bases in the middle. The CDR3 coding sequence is TGCAGCGGTATAATGGGTTCAAGCATTCAGTACTTC. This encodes CSGIMGSSIQYF.

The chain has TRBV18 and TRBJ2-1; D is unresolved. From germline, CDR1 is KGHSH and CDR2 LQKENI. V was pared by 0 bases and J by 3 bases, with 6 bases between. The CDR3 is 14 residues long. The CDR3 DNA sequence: TGTGCCAGCTCACCACCCGTGGTCTACAATGAGCAGTTCTTC. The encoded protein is CASSPPVVYNEQFF.

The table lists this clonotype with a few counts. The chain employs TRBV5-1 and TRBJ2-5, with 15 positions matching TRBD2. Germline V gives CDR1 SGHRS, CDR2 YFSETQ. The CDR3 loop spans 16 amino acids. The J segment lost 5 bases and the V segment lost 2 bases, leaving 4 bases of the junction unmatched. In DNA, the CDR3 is TGCGCCAGCAGCTTCGGACTAGCGGGGGGGCTTGAGACCCAGTACTTC. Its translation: CASSFGLAGGLETQYF.